This T cell receptor (beta chain) is drawn from a study of cytomegalovirus exposure and HLA in healthy donors. The wider study: Unique TCRs numbering some 77 million, obtained from HLA-typed donors, made up an early data release.

Each donor's status was that of a healthy bone marrow donor. Study-wide findings and caveats: Some TCR beta chains (roughly 150 of them) were listed as cytomegalovirus-associated. There were some V segments, including TRBV6-2 and TRBV6-3, excluded as indistinguishable.

This clone was seen a few times. Its matching antigen is unknown. PCR primers comprised 60 Vbeta and 13 Jbeta primers. Generated by immunoSEQ multiplex PCR, the TCRdb table keeps only in-frame clones and is missing some. This sample has about 190,000 clones, with 77% found just once. With V trimmed by 1 base and J by 5 bases, 11 bases remained unmatched. Germline V gene lookup returns CDR1 SGHDT and CDR2 YYEEEE. There are 18 residues in the CDR3. The chain links TRBV5-6 to TRBJ2-7; 14 nucleotides match TRBD2. The specimen sequenced was PBMCs. The sequence derives from a woman aged 30 to 39 in good health and CMV-seropositive. The CDR3 reads CASSLLPGTSGRGHEQYF. The CDR3 DNA sequence: TGTGCCAGCAGCTTGCTTCCCGGGACTAGCGGGAGAGGCCACGAGCAGTACTTC.